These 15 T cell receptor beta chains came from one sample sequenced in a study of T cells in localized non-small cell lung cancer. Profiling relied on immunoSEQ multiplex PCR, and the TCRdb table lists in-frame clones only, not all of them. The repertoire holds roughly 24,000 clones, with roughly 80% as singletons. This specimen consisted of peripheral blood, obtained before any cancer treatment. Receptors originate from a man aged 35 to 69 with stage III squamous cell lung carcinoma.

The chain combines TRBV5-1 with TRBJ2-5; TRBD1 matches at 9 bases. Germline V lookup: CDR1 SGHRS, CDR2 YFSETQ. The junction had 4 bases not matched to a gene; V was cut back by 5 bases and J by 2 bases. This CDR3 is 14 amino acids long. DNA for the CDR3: TGCGCCAGCAGAACAGGGGGCTTTCAAGAGACCCAGTACTTC. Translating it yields CASRTGGFQETQYF.

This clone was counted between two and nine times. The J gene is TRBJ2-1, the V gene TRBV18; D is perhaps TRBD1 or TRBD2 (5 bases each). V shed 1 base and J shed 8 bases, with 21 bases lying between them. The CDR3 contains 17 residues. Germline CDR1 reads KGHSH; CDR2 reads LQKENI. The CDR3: CASSPRSPGTGGDEQFF. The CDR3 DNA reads TGTGCCAGCTCACCACGGAGTCCCGGGACGGGTGGAGATGAGCAGTTCTTC.

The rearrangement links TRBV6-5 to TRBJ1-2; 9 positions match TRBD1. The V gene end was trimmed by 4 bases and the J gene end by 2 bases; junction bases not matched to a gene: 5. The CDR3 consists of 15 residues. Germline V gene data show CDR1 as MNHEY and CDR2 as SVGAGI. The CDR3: CASSSTGTGNYGYTF. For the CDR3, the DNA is TGTGCCAGCAGTTCTACCGGGACAGGGAACTATGGCTACACCTTC.

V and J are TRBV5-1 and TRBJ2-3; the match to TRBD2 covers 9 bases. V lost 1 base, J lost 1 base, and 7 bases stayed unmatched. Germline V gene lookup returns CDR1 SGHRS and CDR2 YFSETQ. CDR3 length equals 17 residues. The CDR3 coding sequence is TGCGCCAGCAGCTTGAGGCCTAGCGGGGATCGCACAGATACGCAGTATTTT. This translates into CASSLRPSGDRTDTQYF. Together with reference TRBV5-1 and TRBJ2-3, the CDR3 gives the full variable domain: KAGVTQTPRYLIKTRGQQVTLSCSPISGHRSVSWYQQTPGQGLQFLFEYFSETQRNKGNFPGRFSGRQFSNSRSEMNVSTLELGDSALYLCASSLRPSGDRTDTQYFGPGTRLTVL.

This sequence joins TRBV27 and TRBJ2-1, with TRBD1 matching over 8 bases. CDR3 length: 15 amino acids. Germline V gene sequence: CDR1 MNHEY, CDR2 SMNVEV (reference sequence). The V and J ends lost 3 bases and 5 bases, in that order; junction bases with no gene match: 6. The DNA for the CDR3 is TGTGCCAGCAGTTTTAGGCAGGGGGCGCACAATGAGCAGTTCTTC. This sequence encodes CASSFRQGAHNEQFF.

CDR3 loop: CASRTGSSYEQYF. CDR3 nucleotides: TGTGCCAGCAGAACAGGGAGTTCCTACGAGCAGTACTTC. The rearrangement joins TRBV28 to TRBJ2-7; D possibly corresponds to TRBD1 (6 bases). The CDR3 loop spans 13 amino acids. From germline, CDR1 is MDHEN and CDR2 SYDVKM. With 6 bases removed from V and 1 base from J, the gap between germline ends came to 10 bases. Variable domain in full (rest from reference TRBV28 and TRBJ2-7): DVKVTQSSRYLVKRTGEKVFLECVQDMDHENMFWYRQDPGLGLRLIYFSYDVKMKEKGDIPEGYSVSREKKERFSLILESASTNQTSMYLCASRTGSSYEQYFGPGTRLTVT.

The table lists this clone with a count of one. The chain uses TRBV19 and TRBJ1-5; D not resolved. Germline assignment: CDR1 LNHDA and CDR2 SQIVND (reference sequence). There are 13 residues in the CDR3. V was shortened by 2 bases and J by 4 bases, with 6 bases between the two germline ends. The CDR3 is CASSITGNQPQHF. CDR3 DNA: TGTGCCAGTAGTATAACTGGGAATCAGCCCCAGCATTTT.

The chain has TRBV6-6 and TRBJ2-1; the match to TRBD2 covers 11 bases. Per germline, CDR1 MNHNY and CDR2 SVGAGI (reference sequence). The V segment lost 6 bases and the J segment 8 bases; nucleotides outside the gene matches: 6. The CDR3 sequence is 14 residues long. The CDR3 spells CASRSTSGAHEQFF. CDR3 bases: TGTGCCAGCAGGTCGACTAGCGGGGCCCATGAGCAGTTCTTC.

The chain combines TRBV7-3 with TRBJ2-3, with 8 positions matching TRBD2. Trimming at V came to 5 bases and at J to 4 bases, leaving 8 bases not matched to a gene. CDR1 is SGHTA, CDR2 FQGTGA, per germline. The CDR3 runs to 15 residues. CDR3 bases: TGTGCCAGCAGCCGAGCCGGGACTAGGGCAGATACGCAGTATTTT. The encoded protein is CASSRAGTRADTQYF. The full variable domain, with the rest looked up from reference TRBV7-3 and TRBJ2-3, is GAGVSQTPSNKVTEKGKYVELRCDPISGHTALYWYRQSLGQGPEFLIYFQGTGAADDSGLPNDRFFAVRPEGSVSTLKIQRTERGDSAVYLCASSRAGTRADTQYFGPGTRLTVL.

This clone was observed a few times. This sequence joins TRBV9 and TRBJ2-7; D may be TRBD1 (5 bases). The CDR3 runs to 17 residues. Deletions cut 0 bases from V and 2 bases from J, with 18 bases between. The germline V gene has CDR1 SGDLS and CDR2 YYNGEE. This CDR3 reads CASSVGLFQGETYEQYV. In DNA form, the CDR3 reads TGTGCCAGCAGCGTAGGGTTATTTCAGGGCGAGACCTACGAGCAGTACGTC.

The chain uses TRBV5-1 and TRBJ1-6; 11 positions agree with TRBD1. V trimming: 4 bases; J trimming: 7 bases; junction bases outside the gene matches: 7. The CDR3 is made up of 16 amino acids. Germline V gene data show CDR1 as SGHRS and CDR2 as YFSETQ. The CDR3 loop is CASSLTRDRGNSPLHF. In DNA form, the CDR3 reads TGCGCCAGCAGCCTAACCCGGGACAGGGGGAATTCACCCCTCCACTTT.

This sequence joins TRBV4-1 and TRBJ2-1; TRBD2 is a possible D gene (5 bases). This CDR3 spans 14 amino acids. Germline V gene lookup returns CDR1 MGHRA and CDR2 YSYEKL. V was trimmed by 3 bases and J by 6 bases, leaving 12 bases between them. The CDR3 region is CASSHSTRSNEQFF. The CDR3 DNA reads TGCGCCAGCAGCCACTCCACTAGAAGCAATGAGCAGTTCTTC.

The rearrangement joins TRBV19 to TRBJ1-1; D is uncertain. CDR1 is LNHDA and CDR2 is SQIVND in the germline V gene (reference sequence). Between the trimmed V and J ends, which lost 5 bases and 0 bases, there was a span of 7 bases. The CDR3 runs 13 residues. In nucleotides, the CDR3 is TGTGCCAGTAGTTATGTGATGAACACTGAAGCTTTCTTT. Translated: CASSYVMNTEAFF.

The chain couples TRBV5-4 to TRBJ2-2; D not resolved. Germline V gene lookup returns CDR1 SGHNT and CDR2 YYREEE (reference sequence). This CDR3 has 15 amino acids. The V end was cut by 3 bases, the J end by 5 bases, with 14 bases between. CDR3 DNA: TGTGCCAGCAGCTCCCCCGGAAGAAGGACCGGGGAGCTGTTTTTT. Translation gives CASSSPGRRTGELFF.

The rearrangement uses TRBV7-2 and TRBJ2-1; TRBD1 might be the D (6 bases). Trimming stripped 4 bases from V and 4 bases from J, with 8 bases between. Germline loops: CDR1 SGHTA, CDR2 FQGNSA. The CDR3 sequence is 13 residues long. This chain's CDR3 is CASSSGAYNEQFF. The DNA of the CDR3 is TGTGCCAGCAGCTCAGGGGCATACAATGAGCAGTTCTTC.